The present T cell receptor beta chain was sequenced within a study of regulatory T cells. General observations from the study: In patients, unique TRB V-J pairs were restricted and V/J usage skewed, especially in Tregs. In CD3G-deficient patients, conventional CD4+ T cells were enriched for hydrophobic CDR3 residues at positions 6 and 7.

Of note for this clone: The antigen is unknown.

The germline gives CDR1 MDHEN, CDR2 SYDVKM. Trimming removed 5 bases at V and 2 bases at J, with 13 bases between. CDR3 length: 15 residues. The primer mix had 52 TRBV and 13 TRBJ primers. Assay used: immunoSEQ multiplex PCR; TCRdb lists only in-frame clones, some missing. The data hold about 35,000 clones, with about 89% observed a single time. Autoimmunity was present in every CD3G-deficient patient, worse in two. The clonotype originates from a person between 18 and 35 years old with CD3G deficiency. Specimen: conventional CD4+ T cells sorted from blood. The gene calls are TRBV28 and TRBJ1-5, with D unclear. The CDR3 region is CASSVASLGNQPQHF. CDR3 in DNA: TGTGCCAGCAGTGTAGCTTCACTGGGCAATCAGCCCCAGCATTTT.